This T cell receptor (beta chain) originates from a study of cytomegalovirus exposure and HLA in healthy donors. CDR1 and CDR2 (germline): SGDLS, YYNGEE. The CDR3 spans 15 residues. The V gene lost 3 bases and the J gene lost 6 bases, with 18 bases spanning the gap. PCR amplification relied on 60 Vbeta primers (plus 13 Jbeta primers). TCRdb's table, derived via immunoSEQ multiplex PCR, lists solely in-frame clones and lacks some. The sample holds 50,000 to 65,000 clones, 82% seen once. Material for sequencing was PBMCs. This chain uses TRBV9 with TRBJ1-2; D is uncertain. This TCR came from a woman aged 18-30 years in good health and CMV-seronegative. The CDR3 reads CASSEVPPGKDGYTF. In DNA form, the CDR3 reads TGTGCCAGCAGCGAAGTACCCCCGGGGAAGGATGGCTACACCTTC.